This entry features one T cell receptor beta chain sequence. The sample comes from a study of cytomegalovirus exposure and HLA in healthy donors. Both 60 Vbeta primers and 13 Jbeta primers went into the PCR. TCRdb's copy holds only in-frame clones and misses some; the assay was immunoSEQ multiplex PCR. The sample shows under 300,000 clones, 80% to 95% of them seen only once. The V gene lost 5 bases and the J gene lost 7 bases, with 11 bases spanning the gap. The CDR3 contains 13 residues. The V gene's germline CDR1 is MNHEY and CDR2 SVGAGI. V usage is TRBV6-5 and J usage is TRBJ1-4; TRBD1 might be the D (5 bases). The sequenced material came from PBMCs. This sequence was found in a girl aged 2-15 years in good health and CMV-seronegative. As DNA, the CDR3 is TGTGCCAGCAGTCCAGGGTCGGCTGAAAAACTGTTTTTT. Translation gives CASSPGSAEKLFF.